These 12 T cell receptor beta chains were sequenced from one sample in a study of T cells in Graves' hyperthyroidism and ophthalmopathy. TCR beta CDR3 regions were amplified from RNA transcripts. TCR CDR3 regions were first amplified by RT-PCR with HTBI primers. From the multiplex PCR reads, TCRdb called clonotypes with MiXCR, one entry per CDR3 protein. The table includes about 350,000 distinct CDR3 sequences, approximately 17% detected once. Source material: blood. The receptors shown here come from a young woman with Graves' hyperthyroidism that later progressed to Graves' ophthalmopathy.

The table lists this clonotype with many counts. This chain connects TRBV3-1 to TRBJ2-2; TRBD2 might be the D (7 bases). Germline CDR1 is LGHDT and CDR2 is YNNKEL (reference sequence). This CDR3 spans 16 amino acids. Trimming pared 3 bases from V and 4 bases from J, leaving 15 bases between. CDR3 sequence (DNA): TGTGCCAGCAGCCACACGGGGGGCCGAGGCACCGGGGAGCTGTTTTTT. As protein: CASSHTGGRGTGELFF.

Ten or more counts support this clonotype. This chain joins TRBV10-3 and TRBJ2-5, with 7 nucleotides matching TRBD2. CDR1 and CDR2 (germline): ENHRY, SYGVKD. The CDR3 contains 17 residues. V trimming: 0 bases; J trimming: 4 bases; junction bases outside the gene matches: 11. The CDR3 loop reads CAISESGGGSIGETQYF. In nucleotides, the CDR3 is TGTGCCATCAGTGAGTCCGGCGGGGGATCAATTGGAGAGACCCAGTACTTC.

This clonotype appeared many times. This rearrangement joins TRBV20-1 to TRBJ2-2; 7 nucleotides agree with TRBD2. This CDR3 contains 17 residues. With 1 base clipped from V and 7 bases from J, the junction kept 15 bases outside the gene matches. Germline V lookup: CDR1 DFQATT, CDR2 SNEGSKA (reference sequence). CDR3 DNA sequence: TGCAGTGCTAGAGGGCTCGGGCGGGAGTTGAGTAGCGGGGAGCTGTTTTTT. Its protein product is CSARGLGRELSSGELFF.

This clonotype was observed many times. This chain joins TRBV12-3 or TRBV12-4 and TRBJ2-7; D is unclear. The CDR3 contains 15 residues. V gave up 1 base and J gave up 2 bases, with 12 bases separating them. The CDR3 nucleotides are TGTGCCAGCAGTTTAGGTAGATTGGACCCCTACGAGCAGTACTTC. As protein: CASSLGRLDPYEQYF.

V is TRBV5-1 and J is TRBJ1-1; tentatively, D is TRBD1 (5 bases). Trimming took 1 base from V and 11 from J, leaving 12 bases between them. CDR1 and CDR2 (germline): SGHRS, YFSETQ. CDR3 length: 12 residues. The CDR3 here is CASSLLQGEAFF. CDR3 in DNA: TGCGCCAGCAGCTTGCTGCAGGGTGAGGCTTTCTTT.

This clonotype came up a few times. The chain has TRBV6-1 and TRBJ2-2; TRBD1 aligns across 9 bases. This CDR3 has 16 residues. Germline CDR1 MNHNS, CDR2 SASEGT. Trimming took 5 bases from V and 6 from J; bases not matched to a gene: 10. The CDR3 reads CASSRTGTGNPGELFF. DNA for the CDR3: TGTGCCAGCAGTCGTACCGGGACAGGGAATCCCGGGGAGCTGTTTTTT.

The table lists this clonotype with many counts. The chain joins TRBV24-1 to TRBJ2-3, with TRBD1 identical over 7 bases. The trim removed 4 bases at V and 3 bases at J, leaving 6 bases unmatched. From germline, CDR1 is KGHDR and CDR2 SFDVKD. The CDR3 has 15 amino acids. CDR3 region: CATSDDRDSTDTQYF. The CDR3 DNA sequence: TGTGCCACCAGTGACGACCGGGACAGTACAGATACGCAGTATTTT.

This clonotype occurred many times. The V and J genes are TRBV4-1 and TRBJ1-2; D gene unclear. V was clipped by 5 bases and J by 2 bases, with 21 bases between them. The CDR3 is 17 residues long. CDR1 and CDR2 from the germline V gene are MGHRA and YSYEKL. CDR3 amino acids: CASSYTERQGWNYGYTF. In DNA form, the CDR3 reads TGCGCCAGCAGCTACACCGAGAGACAAGGGTGGAACTATGGCTACACCTTC.

This clonotype showed up many times. This chain joins TRBV6-1 and TRBJ1-5, with D unresolved. The CDR3 contains 15 residues. Germline V lookup: CDR1 MNHNS, CDR2 SASEGT. The V end was cut by 3 bases, the J end by 4 bases, with 13 bases between. This CDR3 is CASSESWGGNQPQHF. In nucleotides, the CDR3 is TGTGCCAGCAGTGAGAGTTGGGGAGGAAATCAGCCCCAGCATTTT.

This clonotype was counted at least ten times. This chain links TRBV9 with TRBJ1-4; D is perhaps TRBD1 (5 bases). The length of the CDR3 is 16 residues. The V gene lost 2 bases and the J gene lost 6 bases, with 17 bases spanning the gap. Germline CDR1 reads SGDLS; CDR2 reads YYNGEE. Here the CDR3 reads CASSVDGGGNHEKLFF. DNA of the CDR3: TGTGCCAGCAGCGTTGACGGGGGAGGGAATCATGAAAAACTGTTTTTT.

This clonotype was recorded at least ten times. The genes are TRBV28 and TRBJ1-1, with D possibly being TRBD1 (6 bases). With 6 bases removed from V and 6 bases from J, the gap between germline ends came to 14 bases. There are 13 residues in the CDR3. Per germline, CDR1 MDHEN and CDR2 SYDVKM. Here the CDR3 DNA reads TGTGCCAGCAGAAAGGGGGGGGGAGCTGAAGCTTTCTTT. Protein product: CASRKGGGAEAFF.

This clonotype has a count of ten or more. The V call is TRBV20-1, the J call TRBJ2-1; D is perhaps TRBD1 or TRBD2 (5 bases each). The V end lost 3 bases, the J end lost 5 bases, and 11 bases lay between the germline ends. This CDR3 has 13 residues. CDR1 is DFQATT and CDR2 is SNEGSKA in the germline V gene (reference sequence). The CDR3 DNA is TGCAGTGCTAGCGACGGGACCAACAATGAGCAGTTCTTC. Residues: CSASDGTNNEQFF.